One and the same sample provided the 29 T cell receptor beta chains below, sequenced in a study of CD8 T cells in Susac syndrome. RNA amounts of about 0.45 to 1 ug underwent reverse transcription with random hexamers. TCRdb re-derived calls from the immunoSEQ multiplex PCR reads in MiXCR, one entry per CDR3 protein. The data hold roughly 400,000 distinct CDR3 sequences, with around 83% observed a single time. Sequenced input: CD8+ T cells from PBMCs. The source of these receptors is a human donor with multiple sclerosis.

The DNA of the CDR3 is TGTGCCTGCGAGGCGACCTCCTCCTACGAGCAGTACTTC. Its translation is CACEATSSYEQYF. The chain employs TRBV30 and TRBJ2-7, with D unresolved. This CDR3 region has 13 residues. Germline-derived CDR1 and CDR2 are GTSNPN and SVGIG (reference sequence). The ends were cut back, 6 bases at V and 0 bases at J, with 12 bases in the middle.

This chain uses TRBV29-1 with TRBJ2-2; 9 bases are shared with TRBD1. Germline V gene lookup returns CDR1 SQVTM and CDR2 ANQGSEA. The length of the CDR3 is 16 residues. V lost 3 bases and J lost 5; bases outside the gene matches: 10. CDR3 residues: CSVEGGQGMLTGELFF. The CDR3, as DNA: TGCAGCGTTGAGGGAGGACAGGGGATGTTAACCGGGGAGCTGTTTTTT.

The J gene is TRBJ1-3, the V gene TRBV9; D is unclear. CDR1 SGDLS and CDR2 YYNGEE come from the germline V gene. This CDR3 is 16 amino acids long. The V end was cut by 4 bases, the J end by 0 bases, with 14 bases between. Here the CDR3 DNA reads TGTGCCAGCAGCCCAACGACGGGAATCTCTGGAAACACCATATATTTT. This sequence encodes CASSPTTGISGNTIYF.

This rearrangement joins TRBV4-1 to TRBJ1-1, with D tentatively TRBD1 (6 bases). This CDR3 is 14 amino acids long. V lost 4 bases, J lost 1 base, and 10 bases lay in between. Germline loops: CDR1 MGHRA, CDR2 YSYEKL. This CDR3 is CASSPGVTNTEAFF. The CDR3 nucleotides are TGCGCCAGCAGCCCAGGGGTTACGAACACTGAAGCTTTCTTT.

The chain joins TRBV12-3 or TRBV12-4 to TRBJ1-1; weak D call: TRBD1 (6 bases). This CDR3 contains 18 residues. V was cut by 3 bases and J by 1 base, with 21 bases left in between. CDR3: CASSFLTPGGKKNTEAFF. In DNA form, the CDR3 reads TGTGCCAGCAGTTTTTTAACTCCGGGGGGCAAAAAGAACACTGAAGCTTTCTTT.

The chain couples TRBV6-2 or TRBV6-3 to TRBJ1-1, with D hard to call. V gave up 2 bases and J gave up 5 bases, with 15 bases separating them. CDR1 MNHEY and CDR2 SVGEGT come from the germline V gene. This CDR3 has 15 amino acids. The CDR3 bases are TGTGCCAGCAGTTACCCGCCGGGAAAAGATACTGAAGCTTTCTTT. It translates to CASSYPPGKDTEAFF.

The chain recombines TRBV27 with TRBJ2-3; D may be TRBD1 (5 bases). Germline-derived CDR1 and CDR2 are MNHEY and SMNVEV (reference sequence). The CDR3 extends over 16 amino acids. With 6 bases removed from V and 1 base from J, the gap between germline ends came to 17 bases. CDR3 loop: CASSGLGHTGTDTQYF. CDR3 coding DNA: TGTGCCAGCAGCGGGCTAGGACACACTGGCACAGATACGCAGTATTTT.

The chain employs TRBV5-4 and TRBJ2-3; 7 bases agree with TRBD2. This CDR3 region has 20 residues. Germline V gene data show CDR1 as SGHNT and CDR2 as YYREEE (reference sequence). Trimming took 1 base from V and 1 from J; bases not matched to a gene: 18. CDR3: CASSLMWTKAGLSGTDTQYF. CDR3 DNA sequence: TGTGCCAGCAGCTTGATGTGGACTAAAGCGGGACTGTCAGGCACAGATACGCAGTATTTT.

J is TRBJ2-3 and V is TRBV2; D unclear. The germline V gene encodes CDR1 SNHLY and CDR2 FYNNEI. The CDR3 contains 14 residues. V gave up 1 base and J gave up 2 bases, with 7 bases separating them. CDR3 DNA: TGTGCCAGCAGTGAAGATCTCTCCACAGATACGCAGTATTTT. Translating gives CASSEDLSTDTQYF.

V gene TRBV27 combines with J gene TRBJ2-2; D possibly corresponds to TRBD1 (5 bases). Germline V gives CDR1 MNHEY, CDR2 SMNVEV (reference sequence). The CDR3 covers 13 residues. Trimming stripped 6 bases from V and 1 base from J, with 6 bases between. The CDR3 reads CASRQVNTGELFF. The CDR3 DNA reads as TGTGCCAGCAGACAGGTGAACACCGGGGAGCTGTTTTTT.

This clonotype was picked up a small number of times. The chain has TRBV5-1 and TRBJ2-7; perhaps TRBD1 as D (6 bases). V was cut by 5 bases and J by 2 bases, with 11 bases left in between. This CDR3 contains 13 residues. Germline V gene data show CDR1 as SGHRS and CDR2 as YFSETQ. CDR3 sequence reads: CASRRTEAYEQYF. DNA for the CDR3: TGCGCCAGCAGAAGGACAGAAGCCTACGAGCAGTACTTC. Combining the CDR3 with reference TRBV5-1 and TRBJ2-7 gives the whole variable domain KAGVTQTPRYLIKTRGQQVTLSCSPISGHRSVSWYQQTPGQGLQFLFEYFSETQRNKGNFPGRFSGRQFSNSRSEMNVSTLELGDSALYLCASRRTEAYEQYFGPGTRLTVT.

The V and J genes are TRBV7-2 and TRBJ1-3; D not resolved. The germline V gene has CDR1 SGHTA and CDR2 FQGNSA. The CDR3 is 13 residues long. Trimming shortened V by 3 bases and J by 2 bases, and 5 bases separated the two germline ends. The CDR3 region is CASSLTAGNTIYF. The CDR3 DNA reads TGTGCCAGCAGCTTGACTGCTGGAAACACCATATATTTT.

J is TRBJ2-5 and V is TRBV24-1; D tentatively fits TRBD1 or TRBD2 (5 bases each). The CDR3 runs to 14 residues. The germline V and J ends were trimmed by 4 bases and 4 bases, with 12 bases remaining between them. Germline CDR1 and CDR2: KGHDR and SFDVKD. Here the CDR3 DNA reads TGTGCCACCAGTGACCCGAGTGGGGGAGAGACCCAGTACTTC. Its protein product is CATSDPSGGETQYF.

This clonotype was detected a few times. The J gene is TRBJ1-1, the V gene TRBV6-5; D is unclear. The ends were cut back, 2 bases at V and 2 bases at J, with 6 bases in the middle. CDR1 and CDR2 (germline): MNHEY, SVGAGI. There are 13 residues in the CDR3. The CDR3 loop is CASSYAANTEAFF. In DNA, the CDR3 is TGTGCCAGCAGTTACGCCGCTAACACTGAAGCTTTCTTT.

This chain uses TRBV30 with TRBJ2-3, with D possibly called TRBD1 or TRBD2 (6 bases each). Germline V lookup: CDR1 GTSNPN, CDR2 SVGIG (reference sequence). The CDR3 has 15 amino acids. V lost 0 bases and J 7 bases, leaving 17 bases between the germline ends. The CDR3 DNA reads TGTGCCTGGAGTGTAATAGGAGGGGGTCTGAATACGCAGTATTTT. It codes for CAWSVIGGGLNTQYF.

The chain links TRBV30 to TRBJ1-1; D not certain. Trimming stripped 4 bases from V and 0 bases from J, with 9 bases between. The germline V gene encodes CDR1 GTSNPN and CDR2 SVGIG (reference sequence). This CDR3 has 13 amino acids. In DNA form, the CDR3 reads TGTGCCTGGAACTTGGGGATGAACACTGAAGCTTTCTTT. Its protein is CAWNLGMNTEAFF.

The V gene is TRBV20-1, the J gene TRBJ2-3, with 12 bases fitting TRBD1. Trimming removed 5 bases from V and 4 bases from J; junction bases left unmatched: 7. The germline gives CDR1 DFQATT, CDR2 SNEGSKA (reference sequence). CDR3 length: 15 amino acids. CDR3 in DNA: TGCAGTGCTTCCCCGGGACAGGGGGCGGCAGATACGCAGTATTTT. Protein product: CSASPGQGAADTQYF.

The chain carries TRBV4-2 and TRBJ2-2; D is possibly TRBD1 (6 bases). V dropped 0 bases and J dropped 2 bases, with 10 bases sitting between them. This CDR3 is built from 16 residues. Germline V gene sequence: CDR1 LGHNA, CDR2 YNFKEQ. CDR3 region: CASSQDEGDNTGELFF. Here the CDR3 DNA reads TGTGCCAGCAGCCAAGATGAGGGGGACAACACCGGGGAGCTGTTTTTT.

This chain uses TRBV6-1 with TRBJ2-7, with D hard to call. This CDR3 is built from 13 residues. From germline, CDR1 is MNHNS and CDR2 SASEGT. Trimming stripped 5 bases from V and 5 bases from J, with 13 bases between. CDR3 DNA: TGTGCCAGCAGTTGGGCGACTTTAGACGAGCAGTACTTC. Amino acids: CASSWATLDEQYF.

The genes are TRBV6-5 and TRBJ1-1; D perhaps matches TRBD1 (5 bases). The CDR3 is made up of 14 amino acids. The germline V gene has CDR1 MNHEY and CDR2 SVGAGI. V was clipped by 2 bases and J by 6 bases, with 13 bases between them. CDR3 in DNA: TGTGCCAGCAGTTACGGGACCTCGGGGTCTGAAGCTTTCTTT. Protein product: CASSYGTSGSEAFF.

The chain couples TRBV29-1 to TRBJ1-2, with TRBD1 matching over 9 bases. The CDR3 runs 14 residues. The V segment lost 3 bases and the J segment 7 bases; nucleotides outside the gene matches: 9. The germline V gene has CDR1 SQVTM and CDR2 ANQGSEA. The CDR3 loop reads CSVDTGQGDFGYTF. CDR3 DNA: TGCAGCGTTGATACGGGACAGGGTGATTTTGGCTACACCTTC.

The rearrangement uses TRBV14 and TRBJ1-1, with TRBD1 as a possible D gene (5 bases). CDR1 is SGHDN and CDR2 is FVKESK in the germline V gene. This CDR3 is built from 14 residues. V lost 4 bases and J 3 bases, leaving 12 bases between the germline ends. The CDR3 loop is CASSRRQPYTEAFF. In DNA, the CDR3 is TGTGCCAGCAGCCGGCGACAGCCCTACACTGAAGCTTTCTTT.

J is TRBJ2-3 and V is TRBV28, with 8 bases that match TRBD2. The germline V gene has CDR1 MDHEN and CDR2 SYDVKM. The CDR3 has 15 amino acids. Trimming removed 6 bases from V and 6 bases from J; junction bases left unmatched: 11. The DNA for the CDR3 is TGTGCCAGCAGGAGCGGGAGAGGCCCCGGCGATACGCAGTATTTT. It translates to CASRSGRGPGDTQYF.

The chain combines TRBV5-1 with TRBJ1-1; D is unresolved. The germline V and J ends were trimmed by 0 bases and 7 bases, with 7 bases remaining between them. CDR1 and CDR2 (germline): SGHRS, YFSETQ. The CDR3 is made up of 12 amino acids. In DNA, the CDR3 is TGCGCCAGCAGCTTGGGGCCCAATGAAGCTTTCTTT. Translation gives CASSLGPNEAFF. Using reference TRBV5-1 and TRBJ1-1 for the parts outside the CDR3, the full variable domain is KAGVTQTPRYLIKTRGQQVTLSCSPISGHRSVSWYQQTPGQGLQFLFEYFSETQRNKGNFPGRFSGRQFSNSRSEMNVSTLELGDSALYLCASSLGPNEAFFGQGTRLTVV.

This chain connects TRBV4-1 to TRBJ2-2; D gene ambiguous. Germline V gene data show CDR1 as MGHRA and CDR2 as YSYEKL. V dropped 1 base and J dropped 0 bases, with 6 bases sitting between them. The CDR3 length is 15 residues. In nucleotides, the CDR3 is TGCGCCAGCAGCCAAGCGGCAGCGAACACCGGGGAGCTGTTTTTT. Protein product: CASSQAAANTGELFF.

The V gene is TRBV7-6, the J gene TRBJ2-7; 9 bases match TRBD1. The CDR3 has 15 amino acids. With 5 bases clipped from V and 5 bases from J, the junction kept 10 bases outside the gene matches. Germline V CDR1 and CDR2: SGHVS, FNYEAQ. CDR3 sequence reads: CASSAPGQGQDEQYF. In nucleotides, the CDR3 is TGTGCCAGCAGCGCCCCGGGACAGGGTCAAGACGAGCAGTACTTC.

This chain joins TRBV2 and TRBJ2-1; tentatively, D is TRBD2 (6 bases). Trimming removed 5 bases from V and 0 bases from J, with 17 bases in between. Germline V lookup: CDR1 SNHLY, CDR2 FYNNEI. The CDR3 spans 17 residues. As DNA, the CDR3 is TGTGCCAGCAGTACAGCTATAGCGGAAAGCTCCTACAATGAGCAGTTCTTC. Its translation: CASSTAIAESSYNEQFF.

The chain carries TRBV10-3 and TRBJ2-1, with D unresolved. Germline CDR1 and CDR2: ENHRY and SYGVKD. The CDR3 totals 13 residues. Trimming left V 9 bases short and J 5 bases short, with 14 bases between. CDR3 loop: CAITLGRDNEQFF. The CDR3, as DNA: TGTGCCATTACCTTAGGACGGGACAATGAGCAGTTCTTC.

The chain has TRBV5-4 and TRBJ1-1; 8 bases are a match to TRBD1. Germline trimming cut 1 base from V and 6 bases from J; bases unmatched to any gene: 5. Germline V gene data show CDR1 as SGHNT and CDR2 as YYREEE (reference sequence). CDR3 length equals 14 residues. CDR3 nucleotide sequence: TGTGCCAGCAGCTTGACAGGGGGTACTGCTGAAGCTTTCTTT. This gives the protein CASSLTGGTAEAFF.